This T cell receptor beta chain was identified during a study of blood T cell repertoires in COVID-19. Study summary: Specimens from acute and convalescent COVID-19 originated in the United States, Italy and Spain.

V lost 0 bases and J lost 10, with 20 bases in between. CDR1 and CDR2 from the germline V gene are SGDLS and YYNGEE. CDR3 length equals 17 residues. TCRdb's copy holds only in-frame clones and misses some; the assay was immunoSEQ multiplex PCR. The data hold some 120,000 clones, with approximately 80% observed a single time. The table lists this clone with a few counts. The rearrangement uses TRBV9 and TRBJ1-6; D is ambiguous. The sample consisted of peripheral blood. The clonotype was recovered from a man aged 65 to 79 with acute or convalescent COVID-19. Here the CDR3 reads CASSVATDGGRRSPLHF. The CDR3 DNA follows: TGTGCCAGCAGCGTAGCTACAGATGGAGGGAGGCGCTCACCCCTCCACTTT.